The 19 T cell receptor beta chains below were found in one sample sequenced in a study of T cell responses to AZD1222 COVID-19 vaccine. Sequencing used immunoSEQ multiplex PCR; TCRdb keeps in-frame clones, though not all of them. This sample has around 270,000 clones, with almost 95% found just once. The starting material was peripheral blood, obtained 28 days after the second AZD1222 dose. These receptors originate from an adult who received the AZD1222 COVID-19 vaccine.

The chain has TRBV5-1 and TRBJ2-2, with 9 positions matching TRBD1. The CDR3 is 15 amino acids. Germline lookup yields CDR1 SGHRS and CDR2 YFSETQ. After removal of 4 bases from V and 6 bases from J, the junction contained 7 bases not matched to a gene. Here the CDR3 reads CASSPDRGRAGELFF. CDR3 coding DNA: TGCGCCAGCAGCCCGGACAGGGGAAGGGCCGGGGAGCTGTTTTTT.

The CDR3 sequence is CASSALTSGGAGETQYF. The DNA of the CDR3 is TGTGCCAGCAGCGCCCTCACTAGCGGGGGGGCCGGGGAGACCCAGTACTTC. This chain joins TRBV2 and TRBJ2-5; TRBD2 matches 13 bases. Germline V gives CDR1 SNHLY, CDR2 FYNNEI. V shed 6 bases and J 5 bases; nucleotides not matched to a gene: 12. The CDR3 has 17 residues.

This chain links TRBV5-6 with TRBJ1-1, with D possibly matching TRBD1 (6 bases). V gave up 1 base and J gave up 5 bases, with 9 bases separating them. The germline V gene encodes CDR1 SGHDT and CDR2 YYEEEE. The CDR3 runs 13 residues. The CDR3 DNA reads as TGTGCCAGCAGCTTGTTAGGGGGGACTGAAGCTTTCTTT. It yields the protein CASSLLGGTEAFF.

The J gene is TRBJ1-5, the V gene TRBV19; maybe TRBD1 (5 bases). CDR3 size: 14 residues. Looked up from germline, CDR1 is LNHDA and CDR2 is SQIVND (reference sequence). With 6 bases removed from V and 5 bases from J, the gap between germline ends came to 14 bases. The chain's CDR3 is CASRHRDSYQPQHF. CDR3 nucleotides: TGTGCCAGTAGGCACCGGGACTCCTATCAGCCCCAGCATTTT.

The chain couples TRBV3-1 (or the pseudogene TRBV3-2) to TRBJ1-1, with D unclear. CDR1 and CDR2 (germline): LGHDT, YNNKEL (reference sequence). CDR3 length: 13 residues. Trimming stripped 4 bases from V and 1 base from J, with 7 bases between. The CDR3 DNA reads as TGTGCCAGCAGCCGACCGGGGAACACTGAAGCTTTCTTT. Protein: CASSRPGNTEAFF.

This chain links TRBV21-1 with TRBJ2-3; the table calls TRBD2, which could not be checked here. TRBV21-1 is termed a pseudogene. This CDR3 has 20 amino acids. CDR3 in DNA: TGTGCCACCAACCCAGCGACACCTCCTAAGGTCCGGGAGGTAACAGATACGCAGTATTTT. Translated, it gives CATNPATPPKVREVTDTQYF.

This rearrangement joins TRBV9 to TRBJ2-1, with D tentatively TRBD1 (6 bases). The CDR3 is 15 amino acids. The V and J ends lost 2 bases and 5 bases respectively, with 14 bases between them. From germline, CDR1 is SGDLS and CDR2 YYNGEE. The CDR3 region has the DNA TGTGCCAGCAGCGTCGTGGGGACAACGAACAATGAGCAGTTCTTC. Amino acids: CASSVVGTTNNEQFF.

The chain's CDR3 is CASRLGDQPQHF. DNA of the CDR3: TGTGCAAGTCGCTTAGGGGATCAGCCCCAGCATTTT. The rearrangement links TRBV12-2 to TRBJ1-5. TRBV12-2 is marked as a pseudogene. The CDR3 runs 12 residues.

The genes are TRBV7-6 and TRBJ2-7; the match to TRBD2 covers 8 bases. Germline assignment: CDR1 SGHVS and CDR2 FNYEAQ. The J segment lost 3 bases and the V segment lost 2 bases, leaving 6 bases of the junction unmatched. The CDR3 runs to 15 residues. CDR3 protein: CASSLSSGPDYEQYF. CDR3 DNA: TGTGCCAGCAGCTTATCTAGCGGGCCCGACTACGAGCAGTACTTC. Full variable domain (outside the CDR3, taken from reference TRBV7-6 and TRBJ2-7): GAGVSQSPRYKVTKRGQDVALRCDPISGHVSLYWYRQALGQGPEFLTYFNYEAQQDKSGLPNDRFSAERPEGSISTLTIQRTEQRDSAMYRCASSLSSGPDYEQYFGPGTRLTVT.

The gene calls are TRBV7-9 and TRBJ2-2; perhaps D is TRBD1 or TRBD2 (5 bases each). The CDR3 runs to 14 residues. V lost 6 bases to trimming and J lost 7 bases, with 15 bases between them. From germline, CDR1 is SEHNR and CDR2 FQNEAQ (reference sequence). This chain's CDR3 is CASSPDWGSGELFF. As DNA, the CDR3 is TGTGCCAGCAGTCCGGACTGGGGGAGCGGGGAGCTGTTTTTT.

V usage is TRBV7-9 and J usage is TRBJ2-3, with TRBD2 matching 8 bases. The CDR3 consists of 17 residues. The germline V gene has CDR1 SEHNR and CDR2 FQNEAQ (reference sequence). With 6 bases clipped from V and 1 base from J, the junction kept 12 bases outside the gene matches. CDR3 region: CASSSRGGGPRTDTQYF. CDR3 DNA sequence: TGTGCCAGCAGTTCCCGTGGCGGGGGGCCGCGCACAGATACGCAGTATTTT.

This clone was observed once. This rearrangement joins TRBV19 to TRBJ2-2; 8 bases align to TRBD1. Per germline, CDR1 LNHDA and CDR2 SQIVND (reference sequence). The CDR3 sequence is 16 residues long. With 1 base clipped from V and 3 bases from J, the junction kept 4 bases outside the gene matches. The CDR3 region is CASSIARGLDTGELFF. CDR3 nucleotide sequence: TGTGCCAGTAGTATAGCCAGGGGGCTCGACACCGGGGAGCTGTTTTTT.

The chain combines TRBV25-1 with TRBJ2-7; no firm D call. The CDR3 has 11 residues. The germline V gene has CDR1 MGHDK and CDR2 SYGVNS. The V gene lost 8 bases and the J gene lost 4 bases, with 9 bases spanning the gap. This CDR3 is CASGWAYEQYF. In nucleotides, the CDR3 is TGTGCCAGCGGGTGGGCATACGAGCAGTACTTC.

J is TRBJ1-6 and V is TRBV27, with D maybe TRBD1 (6 bases). Trimming shortened V by 7 bases and J by 7 bases, and 14 bases separated the two germline ends. The germline V gene encodes CDR1 MNHEY and CDR2 SMNVEV (reference sequence). The CDR3 has 14 amino acids. CDR3 sequence reads: CASTDRSGNSPLHF. CDR3 in DNA: TGTGCCAGCACAGACAGGTCTGGAAATTCACCCCTCCACTTT.

In nucleotides, the CDR3 is TGTGCCAGCAGTGAAGGGATATGGGGGGCGGGTGAAAAACTGTTTTTT. Its protein product is CASSEGIWGAGEKLFF. The rearrangement uses TRBV25-1 and TRBJ1-4, with D tentatively TRBD1 (6 bases). The CDR3 has 16 residues. The germline V gene encodes CDR1 MGHDK and CDR2 SYGVNS. V was trimmed by 2 bases and J by 7 bases, leaving 17 bases between them. Drawing the rest from reference TRBV25-1 and TRBJ1-4, the complete variable domain is EADIYQTPRYLVIGTGKKITLECSQTMGHDKMYWYQQDPGMELHLIHYSYGVNSTEKGDLSSESTVSRIRTEHFPLTLESARPSHTSQYLCASSEGIWGAGEKLFFGSGTQLSVL.

This clone was observed once. CDR3 residues: CASSAAQGRQPQHF. The CDR3 DNA sequence: TGTGCCAGCAGTGCCGCACAGGGGCGTCAGCCCCAGCATTTT. The V and J genes are TRBV2 and TRBJ1-5, with 7 bases lining up with TRBD1. The CDR3 has 14 amino acids. Per germline, CDR1 SNHLY and CDR2 FYNNEI. J lost 6 bases, V lost 4 bases, and 6 bases had no gene match.

The chain carries TRBV5-4 and TRBJ1-1, with D maybe TRBD1 (5 bases). The ends were cut back, 3 bases at V and 3 bases at J, with 9 bases in the middle. Germline loops: CDR1 SGHNT, CDR2 YYREEE (reference sequence). The CDR3 is made up of 13 amino acids. CDR3 nucleotides: TGTGCCAGCAGCTATACAGGAGACACTGAAGCTTTCTTT. Encoded protein: CASSYTGDTEAFF. The full variable domain, completed using reference TRBV5-4 and TRBJ1-1, is ETGVTQSPTHLIKTRGQQVTLRCSSQSGHNTVSWYQQALGQGPQFIFQYYREEENGRGNFPPRFSGLQFPNYSSELNVNALELDDSALYLCASSYTGDTEAFFGQGTRLTVV.

V is TRBV19 and J is TRBJ2-5, with D possibly matching TRBD2 (5 bases). The CDR3 consists of 15 residues. Per germline, CDR1 LNHDA and CDR2 SQIVND (reference sequence). The V end lost 1 base, the J end lost 0 bases, and 9 bases lay between the germline ends. The CDR3 DNA reads as TGTGCCAGTAGTATAGTGGGAGAGTACCAAGAGACCCAGTACTTC. It specifies CASSIVGEYQETQYF.

This sequence joins TRBV19 and TRBJ2-2, with D perhaps being TRBD1 or TRBD2 (7 bases each). The CDR3 covers 16 residues. The V gene's germline CDR1 is LNHDA and CDR2 SQIVND (reference sequence). Trimming left V 4 bases short and J 5 bases short, with 17 bases between. The CDR3 region has the DNA TGTGCCAGTAGTACGAGCGGGACAGCAAGGACCGGGGAGCTGTTTTTT. Encoded protein: CASSTSGTARTGELFF.